Listed below are T cell receptor beta chains from one sample, sequenced in a study of blood T cells in healthy people across ages. Each CDR3 protein is one row after TCRdb ran MiXCR on the 5' RACE reads. The data hold roughly 830,000 distinct CDR3 sequences, with around 62% observed a single time. Sequencing was carried out using blood. The receptors originated from a young man in good health. The CDR3 runs from the conserved cysteine through the conserved F or W. The D gene is left open where the match is weak. Part of the rows lack a size; the others show once, few, many or a class for expanded clones.

D gene: -
J gene: TRBJ1-5
clone size: -
V gene: TRBV10-3
CDR3 DNA: TGTGCCATCAGTGAGTCGGTCGGAGGGGGACTCAATCAGCCCCAGCATTTT
CDR3 protein: CAISESVGGGLNQPQHF

D gene: TRBD2
J gene: TRBJ2-4
clone size: -
V gene: TRBV2
CDR3 DNA: TGTGCCAGCAGCGGCCCAGCGGGGGGCCGGCCGGGAAACATTCAGTACTTC
CDR3 protein: CASSGPAGGRPGNIQYF

D gene: -
J gene: TRBJ1-2
clone size: once
V gene: TRBV28
CDR3 DNA: TGTGCCAGCAGCCTCGGGACCCCGGATGGCTACACCTTC
CDR3 protein: CASSLGTPDGYTF

D gene: -
J gene: TRBJ2-5
clone size: few
V gene: TRBV7-8
CDR3 DNA: TGTGCCAGCAGCACGAATATAGGACAGTCAGGAGAGACCCAGTACTTC
CDR3 protein: CASSTNIGQSGETQYF

D gene: TRBD1
J gene: TRBJ1-2
clone size: -
V gene: TRBV6-6
CDR3 DNA: TGTGCCAGCAGTCCGACGGGACAGGGGCAAGGCTATGGCTACACCTTC
CDR3 protein: CASSPTGQGQGYGYTF

D gene: -
J gene: TRBJ2-2
clone size: -
V gene: TRBV5-1
CDR3 DNA: TGCGCCAGCAGCTTGAACAGTAACACCGGGGAGCTGTTTTTT
CDR3 protein: CASSLNSNTGELFF

D gene: TRBD1
J gene: TRBJ1-2
clone size: -
V gene: TRBV4-2
CDR3 DNA: TGTGCCAGCAGCCACCCCATAGGACAGGGGGCGAGAGGCTACACCTTC
CDR3 protein: CASSHPIGQGARGYTF

D gene: -
J gene: TRBJ2-7
clone size: few
V gene: TRBV6-6
CDR3 DNA: TGTGCCAGCAGTGTGACCCCGAGCTCCTACGAGCAGTACTTC
CDR3 protein: CASSVTPSSYEQYF

D gene: TRBD1
J gene: TRBJ2-7
clone size: -
V gene: TRBV7-2
CDR3 DNA: TGTGCCAGCAGCGACAGGGACAGGGAGGCCGAGCAGTACTTC
CDR3 protein: CASSDRDREAEQYF

D gene: TRBD2
J gene: TRBJ2-7
clone size: -
V gene: TRBV11-1
CDR3 DNA: TGTGCCAGCAGCGCCGGGACTAGCGGGAAGTACGAGCAGTACTTC
CDR3 protein: CASSAGTSGKYEQYF

D gene: -
J gene: TRBJ1-6
clone size: -
V gene: TRBV21-1
CDR3 DNA: TGTGCCGGCAGCAGATTACACAATTCACCCCTCCACTTT
CDR3 protein: CAGSRLHNSPLHF

D gene: -
J gene: TRBJ2-7
clone size: few
V gene: TRBV14
CDR3 DNA: TGTGCCAGCAGCCAAGATGTAGGGCAGTCCTACGAGCAGTACTTC
CDR3 protein: CASSQDVGQSYEQYF

D gene: -
J gene: TRBJ1-1
clone size: -
V gene: TRBV7-2
CDR3 DNA: TGTGCCAGCAGCTTAGGGAGGACGTTGCCGGACACTGAAGCTTTCTTT
CDR3 protein: CASSLGRTLPDTEAFF

D gene: -
J gene: TRBJ2-7
clone size: few
V gene: TRBV15
CDR3 DNA: TGTGCCACCAGCAGAGGAGGGAATGTGGCCGAGCAGTACTTC
CDR3 protein: CATSRGGNVAEQYF

D gene: -
J gene: TRBJ1-5
clone size: once
V gene: TRBV15
CDR3 DNA: TGTGCCACCAGCAGAGACGGCAGCAATCAGCCCCAGCATTTT
CDR3 protein: CATSRDGSNQPQHF

D gene: -
J gene: TRBJ2-1
clone size: few
V gene: TRBV20-1
CDR3 DNA: TGCAGTGCTAGAAAGCAGGGTGGTCATATCGGTGAGCAGTTCTTC
CDR3 protein: CSARKQGGHIGEQFF